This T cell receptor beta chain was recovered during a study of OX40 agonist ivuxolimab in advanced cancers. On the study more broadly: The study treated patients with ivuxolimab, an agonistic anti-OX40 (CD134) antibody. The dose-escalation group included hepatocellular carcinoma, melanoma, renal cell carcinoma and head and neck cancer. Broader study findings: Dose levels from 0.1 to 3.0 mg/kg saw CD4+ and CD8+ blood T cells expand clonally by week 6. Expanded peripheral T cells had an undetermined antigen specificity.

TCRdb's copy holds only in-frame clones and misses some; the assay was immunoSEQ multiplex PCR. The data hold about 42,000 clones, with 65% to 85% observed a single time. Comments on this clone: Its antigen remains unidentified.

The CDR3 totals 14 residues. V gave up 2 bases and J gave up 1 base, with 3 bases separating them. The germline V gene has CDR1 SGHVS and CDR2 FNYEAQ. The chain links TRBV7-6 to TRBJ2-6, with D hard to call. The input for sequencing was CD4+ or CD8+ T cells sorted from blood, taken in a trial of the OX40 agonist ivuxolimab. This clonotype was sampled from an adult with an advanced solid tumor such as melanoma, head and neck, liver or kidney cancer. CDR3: CASSLTSGANVLTF. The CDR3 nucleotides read TGTGCCAGCAGCTTAACTTCTGGGGCCAACGTCCTGACTTTC.